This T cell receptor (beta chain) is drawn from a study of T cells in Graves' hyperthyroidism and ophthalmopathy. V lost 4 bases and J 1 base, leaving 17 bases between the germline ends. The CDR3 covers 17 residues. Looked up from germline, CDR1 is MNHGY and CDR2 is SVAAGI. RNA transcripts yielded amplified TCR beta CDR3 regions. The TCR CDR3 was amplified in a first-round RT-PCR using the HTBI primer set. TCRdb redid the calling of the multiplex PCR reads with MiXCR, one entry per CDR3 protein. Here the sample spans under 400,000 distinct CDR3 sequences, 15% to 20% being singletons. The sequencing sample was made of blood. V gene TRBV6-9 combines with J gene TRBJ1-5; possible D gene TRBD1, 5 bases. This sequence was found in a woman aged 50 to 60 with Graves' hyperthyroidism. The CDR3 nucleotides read TGTGCCAGCAGTTTGGGGACTTACCCCCCAAGCAATCAGCCCCAGCATTTT. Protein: CASSLGTYPPSNQPQHF.